The clone carrying this T cell receptor beta chain has just a few counts. This entry is derived from a study of T-cell memory formation after mild COVID-19. Study at large: Largely donor-specific sequence clusters came from a couple of donors.

Germline V gene data show CDR1 as MNHEY and CDR2 as SVGEGT. The ends lost 7 bases at V and 0 bases at J; junction bases unmatched: 7. This CDR3 spans 16 amino acids. TCRdb used MiXCR to reprocess the 5' RACE reads, holding one entry per CDR3 protein. The sample lists about 600,000 distinct CDR3 sequences; about a fifth were seen once. The genes are TRBV6-2 or TRBV6-3 and TRBJ1-5, with 9 nucleotides matching TRBD1. Sequencing was performed on PBMCs or a T cell subset sorted from them (not recorded which). This clonotype was sampled from an adult woman who had mild COVID-19 (a few samples of this study predate the infection). Cell type and time point are not known. In DNA form, the CDR3 reads TGTGCCAGCAAGCCTGGACAGGGGCATAGCAATCAGCCCCAGCATTTT. Amino acid sequence: CASKPGQGHSNQPQHF.